This T cell receptor beta chain was retrieved from a study of Ad26.COV2.S vaccination and SARS-CoV-2 variants. The treatment denotes: around 19 received Ad26.COV2.S at low or high dose, single or two shots; about 5 received placebo; per-sample allocation not given. Day 63 after the first injection of vaccine or placebo was the sampling time. Whoever gave the sample was an adult aged 18-55 years in Boston. The CDR3 has 13 residues. Germline V gene sequence: CDR1 MNHEY, CDR2 SVGAGI. V was clipped by 6 bases and J by 4 bases; unmatched bases: 4. The protocol was immunoSEQ multiplex PCR, while the TCRdb copy is restricted to in-frame clones and leaves out a portion. The profile shows some 410,000 clones, 80% to 95% of them singletons.

The sample here was peripheral blood, taken in a trial of Ad26.COV2.S vaccine versus placebo. The sequence derives from a person between 18 and 60 years old who received the Ad26.COV2.S COVID-19 vaccine or a placebo. The rearrangement joins TRBV6-5 to TRBJ1-2; TRBD1 agrees at 8 bases. Written as DNA, the CDR3 is TGTGCCAGCAGGGGACAGGCCTCCTATGGCTACACCTTC. It translates to CASRGQASYGYTF.